This entry lists 6 T cell receptor beta chains sequenced from one sample in a study of response to subunit inactivated influenza vaccine. Using its own MiXCR run on the RT-PCR reads, TCRdb lists one record per CDR3 protein. Among under 950,000 distinct CDR3 sequences listed, 20% to 25% were seen once. This material consisted of PBMCs from blood, taken 5 days after vaccination. Every receptor here comes from a man aged 45-60 years who received an inactivated influenza vaccine.

The rearrangement links TRBV5-1 to TRBJ1-2, with D maybe TRBD1 (6 bases). The ends were cut back, 4 bases at V and 2 bases at J, with 12 bases in the middle. CDR1 is SGHRS, CDR2 YFSETQ, per germline. The CDR3 totals 14 residues. CDR3 sequence: CASSPAGTNYGYTF. In DNA, the CDR3 is TGCGCCAGCAGCCCCGCCGGGACAAACTATGGCTACACCTTC.

This clonotype was counted many times. The chain is built from TRBV5-1 and TRBJ2-2; no definite D call. Germline CDR1 SGHRS, CDR2 YFSETQ. The ends were cut back, 5 bases at V and 0 bases at J, with 11 bases in the middle. The CDR3 length is 15 residues. The CDR3 bases are TGCGCCAGCAGGGGGAATCCGACGAACACCGGGGAGCTGTTTTTT. Translation: CASRGNPTNTGELFF.

The rearrangement uses TRBV5-1 and TRBJ2-2; the D is unclear. The germline gives CDR1 SGHRS, CDR2 YFSETQ. V lost 0 bases and J lost 6, with 12 bases in between. This CDR3 is built from 15 residues. CDR3 DNA sequence: TGCGCCAGCAGCTTGGAACAGCAAATTGCCGGGGAGCTGTTTTTT. It codes for CASSLEQQIAGELFF.

The chain carries TRBV11-2 and TRBJ2-1; 15 bases map to TRBD2. Trimming at V came to 5 bases and at J to 7 bases, leaving 9 bases not matched to a gene. The CDR3 is 17 amino acids. The germline V gene encodes CDR1 SGHAT and CDR2 FQNNGV. The CDR3 nucleotides are TGTGCCAGCAGCCAATCGCCGGGACTAGCGGGGGGAAATGAGCAGTTCTTC. This codes for CASSQSPGLAGGNEQFF.

This clonotype was recorded only once. At one end the junction does not follow the germline gene, possibly because of a read error. The chain links TRBV3-1 to TRBJ2-7; TRBD1 agrees at 8 bases. The CDR3 contains 14 residues. Germline lookup yields CDR1 LGHDT and CDR2 YNNKEL (reference sequence). This chain's CDR3 is CAGSATSGGGEQYF. CDR3 sequence (DNA): TGTGCCGGCAGCGCCACTTCAGGGGGCGGAGAGCAGTACTTC.

V gene TRBV7-9 combines with J gene TRBJ2-1; 10 positions match TRBD2. This CDR3 has 16 residues. The V and J ends lost 1 base and 6 bases, in that order; junction bases with no gene match: 6. CDR1 and CDR2 from the germline V gene are SEHNR and FQNEAQ (reference sequence). CDR3 DNA sequence: TGTGCCAGCAGCTTAGAATTACTAGCGGGGATCAATGAGCAGTTCTTC. Translated, it gives CASSLELLAGINEQFF.